The 20 T cell receptor beta chains listed next were all sequenced from one sample in a study of T cells in localized non-small cell lung cancer. Some clones are missing from TCRdb's copy, which holds only in-frame ones; the method was immunoSEQ multiplex PCR. The data hold 1,500 to 2,000 clones, with approximately 40% observed a single time. The sample consisted of lung tumor tissue, taken before any cancer treatment. The source is a woman between 40 and 69 years old with stage I lung adenocarcinoma.

This clone was found a few times. Germline is not matched at one junction end, which may reflect a read error. CDR3 amino acids: CASSDLGRYSGNTIYF. CDR3 bases: TGTGCTAGCAGTGATCTCGGCCGATACTCTGGAAACACCATATATTTT. This chain links TRBV6-8 with TRBJ1-3; D ambiguous. Germline values: CDR1 MNHGY, CDR2 SAAAGT. The CDR3 sequence is 16 residues long.

The rearrangement uses TRBV6-8 and TRBJ2-1, with a weak D call TRBD2 (5 bases). The CDR3 has 14 amino acids. CDR1 and CDR2 from the germline V gene are MNHGY and SAAAGT. The V end lost 5 bases, the J end lost 8 bases, and 16 bases lay between the germline ends. The CDR3, as DNA: TGTGCCAGCAGTATGGGATCCGGGCGGGATGAGCAGTTCTTC. Protein: CASSMGSGRDEQFF.

This rearrangement joins TRBV1 to TRBJ1-4; no DNA check was done on the table's D call, TRBD1. TRBV1 is a pseudogene. There are 15 residues in the CDR3. CDR3 sequence: CVSSQAGTGEEKLFF. CDR3 in DNA: TGCGTCAGCAGCCAAGCTGGGACAGGGGAAGAAAAACTGTTTTTT.

This clone was detected only a few times. The V and J genes are TRBV2 and TRBJ2-5, with D maybe TRBD1 (6 bases). Germline values: CDR1 SNHLY, CDR2 FYNNEI. This CDR3 region has 15 residues. Trimming left V 0 bases short and J 5 bases short, with 13 bases between. The CDR3 DNA reads as TGTGCCAGCAGTGAAGCGCAGGGGTTGCTGGAGACCCAGTACTTC. Protein sequence: CASSEAQGLLETQYF.

The CDR3 DNA reads as TGTGCCAGTAGTTCGGACCGGAGACGGGGGACTGAAGCTTTCTTT. Protein sequence: CASSSDRRRGTEAFF. V usage is TRBV19 and J usage is TRBJ1-1; D might be TRBD1 (5 bases). The germline CDR1 and CDR2 sequences are LNHDA and SQIVND (reference sequence). The germline V and J ends were trimmed by 5 bases and 5 bases, with 18 bases remaining between them. The CDR3 sequence is 15 residues long.

Only a few counts were recorded for this clone. This chain joins TRBV6-8 and TRBJ1-3, with 11 bases identical to TRBD1. The germline V gene has CDR1 MNHGY and CDR2 SAAAGT. J lost 2 bases, V lost 4 bases, and 10 bases had no gene match. This CDR3 has 18 amino acids. The CDR3 DNA reads TGTGCCAGCAGTTCAGGGACAGGGGGGGTGCGGGCTGGAAACACCATATATTTT. It codes for CASSSGTGGVRAGNTIYF.

The V call is TRBV10-2, the J call TRBJ2-3; 8 nucleotides line up with TRBD1. Germline assignment: CDR1 WSHSY and CDR2 SAAADI. The V and J ends lost 8 bases and 0 bases, in that order; junction bases with no gene match: 1. The CDR3 spans 13 residues. This CDR3 reads CASWTGSTDTQYF. CDR3 DNA: TGCGCCAGCTGGACAGGGAGCACAGATACGCAGTATTTT.

The chain links TRBV11-3 to TRBJ1-4; possible D gene TRBD1, 6 bases. The V gene's germline CDR1 is SGHNT and CDR2 YENEEA. Trimming removed 4 bases at V and 6 bases at J, with 15 bases between. This CDR3 is built from 15 residues. The CDR3 here is CASSSRTVRDEKLFF. CDR3 coding DNA: TGTGCCAGCAGCTCCAGGACAGTGCGGGATGAAAAACTGTTTTTT.

This rearrangement joins TRBV6-8 to TRBJ1-3, with D perhaps TRBD1 (6 bases). V lost 0 bases to trimming and J lost 3 bases, with 15 bases between them. The CDR3 consists of 17 residues. Germline V gene lookup returns CDR1 MNHGY and CDR2 SAAAGT. The CDR3 loop is CASSYSGGRESGNTIYF. CDR3 DNA: TGTGCCAGCAGTTACTCCGGGGGCAGGGAAAGTGGAAACACCATATATTTT.

V usage is TRBV9 and J usage is TRBJ2-5; tentatively, D is TRBD2 (7 bases). V gave up 5 bases and J gave up 6 bases, with 29 bases separating them. Germline assignment: CDR1 SGDLS and CDR2 YYNGEE. The CDR3 loop spans 18 amino acids. CDR3 sequence (DNA): TGTGCCAGCAGTGACTCGGGGAGGGTCCTAGGGGGTTCTCAGACCCAGTACTTC. Translated: CASSDSGRVLGGSQTQYF.

By sample fraction, this clone is medium-sized. The V call is TRBV9, the J call TRBJ1-2; 8 bases map to TRBD1. From germline, CDR1 is SGDLS and CDR2 YYNGEE. V shed 5 bases, J shed 8 bases, and the junction held 11 bases outside the gene matches. The CDR3 covers 14 residues. The CDR3: CASSESTGVVGYTF. The CDR3 DNA is TGTGCCAGCAGTGAATCGACAGGGGTGGTGGGCTACACCTTC.

There are a few counts of this clone. The chain combines TRBV11-3 with TRBJ2-7; D may be TRBD1 (7 bases). V shed 1 base and J shed 7 bases, with 17 bases lying between them. The CDR3 length is 15 residues. Germline CDR1 SGHNT, CDR2 YENEEA. CDR3 nucleotides: TGTGCCAGCAGCTTAGTCGCCAGGGGGGATTGGGAGCAGTACTTC. Translated: CASSLVARGDWEQYF.

The chain carries TRBV28 and TRBJ2-3; D is uncertain. Trimming removed 2 bases from V and 6 bases from J, with 12 bases in between. Germline values: CDR1 MDHEN, CDR2 SYDVKM. CDR3 size: 14 residues. In DNA, the CDR3 is TGTGCCAGCAGTTTACGGCAGGTCCTGGATACGCAGTATTTT. Its translation is CASSLRQVLDTQYF.

As regards this clone: One end of the junction varies from germline; a read error may be responsible. This chain uses TRBV5-1 with TRBJ1-3, with D unclear. Germline CDR1 and CDR2: SGHRS and YFSETQ. The CDR3 loop spans 15 amino acids. CDR3 protein: CASSVDRSSGNTIYF. DNA for the CDR3: TGCGCCAGCAGCGTCGATAGGAGCTCTGGAAAYACCATATATTTT.

In its sample, this clone ranks as medium-sized. The V gene is TRBV6-8, the J gene TRBJ1-5, with D possibly matching TRBD1 (6 bases). This CDR3 is built from 16 residues. Trimming stripped 6 bases from V and 2 bases from J, with 17 bases between. CDR1 is MNHGY and CDR2 is SAAAGT in the germline V gene. Here the CDR3 reads CASRSTTGNRNQPQHF. The CDR3 nucleotides are TGTGCCAGCAGAAGCACTACAGGGAATCGCAATCAGCCCCAGCATTTT.

The V call is TRBV19, the J call TRBJ1-1, with 8 bases fitting TRBD1. J was trimmed by 4 bases and V by 10 bases; bases with no gene match: 8. CDR1 is LNHDA, CDR2 SQIVND, per germline (reference sequence). The CDR3 extends over 13 amino acids. The CDR3 nucleotides are TGTGCCACCCACAGGGGGTCGAGCACTGAAGCTTTCTTT. Translation: CATHRGSSTEAFF.

This clone was counted a few times. This chain uses TRBV19 with TRBJ1-5, with a weak D call TRBD1 (5 bases). The CDR3 extends over 14 amino acids. Trimming shortened V by 5 bases and J by 5 bases, and 13 bases separated the two germline ends. Germline V gives CDR1 LNHDA, CDR2 SQIVND (reference sequence). In DNA, the CDR3 is TGTGCCAGTAGTCCCCGACAGAATTATCAGCCCCAGCATTTT. Its protein product is CASSPRQNYQPQHF. The full variable domain, rest sourced from reference TRBV19 and TRBJ1-5, is DGGITQSPKYLFRKEGQNVTLSCEQNLNHDAMYWYRQDPGQGLRLIYYSQIVNDFQKGDIAEGYSVSREKKESFPLTVTSAQKNPTAFYLCASSPRQNYQPQHFGDGTRLSIL.

V and J are TRBV19 and TRBJ2-2; 8 bases are shared with TRBD1. Germline loops: CDR1 LNHDA, CDR2 SQIVND (reference sequence). J lost 6 bases, V lost 0 bases, and 6 bases had no gene match. This CDR3 is built from 16 residues. The CDR3 region is CASSIDRDRYPGELFF. The DNA for the CDR3 is TGTGCCAGTAGTATAGATAGGGACAGGTATCCCGGGGAGCTGTTTTTT.

The chain links TRBV5-1 to TRBJ1-6; TRBD1 matches at 9 bases. CDR1 and CDR2 from the germline V gene are SGHRS and YFSETQ. The CDR3 spans 14 residues. Trimming removed 2 bases from V and 10 bases from J; junction bases left unmatched: 4. The CDR3 nucleotides read TGCGCCAGCAGCTTAGGGACAGGGCCATCACCCCTCCACTTT. It yields the protein CASSLGTGPSPLHF.

V usage is TRBV30 and J usage is TRBJ1-6; D not certain. The V and J ends lost 4 bases and 5 bases respectively, with 12 bases between them. CDR1 GTSNPN and CDR2 SVGIG come from the germline V gene (reference sequence). The CDR3 runs to 14 residues. The DNA for the CDR3 is TGTGCCTGGACACGCTTCGCCAATAATTCACCCCTCCACTTT. It encodes CAWTRFANNSPLHF. The full variable domain, its missing parts supplied by reference TRBV30 and TRBJ1-6, is SQTIHQWPATLVQPVGSPLSLECTVEGTSNPNLYWYRQAAGRGLQLLFYSVGIGQISSEVPQNLSASRPQDRQFILSSKKLLLSDSGFYLCAWTRFANNSPLHFGNGTRLTVT.